The clone carrying this TCR beta chain is a singleton in its sample. This sample was included in a study of glioma-infiltrating T cells after dendritic cell vaccination. Sequencing was performed with immunoSEQ multiplex PCR; in TCRdb, only in-frame clones are kept and a portion is missing. The sample records approximately 46,000 clones, about 88% being singletons. The time point was: after dendritic cell vaccination, including at tumor progression/relapse. V was shortened by 4 bases and J by 17 bases, with 21 bases between the two germline ends. The germline CDR1 and CDR2 sequences are ENHRY and SYGVKD. The CDR3 spans 14 residues.

The input for sequencing was blood, taken after dendritic cell vaccination. This clonotype was obtained from a human donor with glioblastoma. The V and J genes are TRBV10-3 and TRBJ2-6; a weak D match, TRBD2 (5 bases). The CDR3 region is CAISGTSDGPQVTF. CDR3 nucleotide sequence: TGTGCCATCAGTGGAACTAGTGATGGCCCCCAAGTGACTTTC.